Sequencing of this TCR beta chain was carried out in a study of blood T cell repertoires in COVID-19. The overall study: Donors in the United States, Italy and Spain gave samples during acute or convalescent COVID-19.

The table lists this clone with a count of one. The table came from immunoSEQ multiplex PCR; TCRdb's copy has only in-frame clones and leaves some out. The data contain roughly 160,000 clones, around 80% of them seen just once; the ten biggest clones take up 2.9%. The TCR originated in a woman aged 55-70 years with acute or convalescent COVID-19. Input material: peripheral blood.

For the CDR3, the DNA is TGCGCCAGCAGCTTGGCCCCCAGGGGGGATGAGCAGTTCTTC. Its translation is CASSLAPRGDEQFF. This sequence joins TRBV5-1 and TRBJ2-1; weak D call: TRBD1 (7 bases). The CDR3 contains 14 residues. V dropped 0 bases and J dropped 8 bases, with 12 bases sitting between them. Germline assignment: CDR1 SGHRS and CDR2 YFSETQ.